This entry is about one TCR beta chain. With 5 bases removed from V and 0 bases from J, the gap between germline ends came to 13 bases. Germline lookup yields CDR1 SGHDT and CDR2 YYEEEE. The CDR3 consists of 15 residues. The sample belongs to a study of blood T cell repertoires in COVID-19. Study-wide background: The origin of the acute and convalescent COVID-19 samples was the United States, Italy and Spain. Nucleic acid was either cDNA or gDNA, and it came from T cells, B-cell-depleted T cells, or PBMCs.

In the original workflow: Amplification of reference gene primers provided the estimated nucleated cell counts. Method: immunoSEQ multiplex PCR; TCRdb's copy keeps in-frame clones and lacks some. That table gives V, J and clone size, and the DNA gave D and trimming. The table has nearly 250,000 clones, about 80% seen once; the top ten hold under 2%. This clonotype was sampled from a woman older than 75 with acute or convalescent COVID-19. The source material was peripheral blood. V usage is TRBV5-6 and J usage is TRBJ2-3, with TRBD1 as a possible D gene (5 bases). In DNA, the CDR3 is TGTGCCAGCAGGTTCGCAGGGATTAGCACAGATACGCAGTATTTT. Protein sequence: CASRFAGISTDTQYF. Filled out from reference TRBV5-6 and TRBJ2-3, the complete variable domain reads DAGVTQSPTHLIKTRGQQVTLRCSPKSGHDTVSWYQQALGQGPQFIFQYYEEEERQRGNFPDRFSGHQFPNYSSELNVNALLLGDSALYLCASRFAGISTDTQYFGPGTRLTVL.